This TCR beta chain was sequenced during a study of beta chain features in type 1 diabetes. Remarks on this clone: Its antigen is as yet unknown.

Study-wide findings and caveats: Type 1 diabetes patients showed a moderate but significant shortening of TCRB CDR3s in all four CD4+ subsets. Patients' naive, central memory and Treg TCRB repertoires seemed closer to one another than those of healthy donors.

Expressed TCRB transcripts got sequenced, as all isolated RNA was reverse transcribed. The repertoire was sequenced with immunoSEQ multiplex PCR; TCRdb's copy has only in-frame clones and lacks some. The data contain 600,000 or so clones, about an eighth of them singletons. The receptor was derived from a man aged 18-30 years with type 1 diabetes. Sequenced material: naive CD4+ T cells from blood.

Here the CDR3 reads CASSGGAEVAGANVLTF. The CDR3 bases are TGTGCCAGCAGCGGGGGGGCAGAAGTAGCTGGGGCCAACGTCCTGACTTTC. This chain uses TRBV7-6 with TRBJ2-6; D perhaps matches TRBD2 (7 bases). The length of the CDR3 is 17 residues. The germline V gene has CDR1 SGHVS and CDR2 FNYEAQ. Trimming shortened V by 5 bases and J by 2 bases, and 16 bases separated the two germline ends.